This T cell receptor beta chain stems from a study of cytomegalovirus exposure and HLA in healthy donors. Germline V lookup: CDR1 SGHTA, CDR2 FQGTGA. CDR3 length: 14 residues. As concerns this clone: Its matching antigen is unknown. Compared with germline, one end of the junction differs, possibly owing to a read error. Other DNA sequences within the sample encode an identical CDR3.

This PCR relied on a set of 60 Vbeta primers and 13 Jbeta primers. Assay: immunoSEQ multiplex PCR; the TCRdb copy retains only in-frame clones and omits some. This sample has over 150,000 clones; roughly 80% occur once, and the top ten carry approximately 13%. Notes on the study in general: Analysis was performed later, and it showed HLA-associated TCR beta chains to be more clonally expanded than equally common others. There were 164 TCR beta chains listed as cytomegalovirus-associated.

The receptor's source is a woman between 45 and 65 years old in good health and CMV-seropositive. Sequencing used PBMCs. This chain links TRBV7-3 with TRBJ2-1, with 7 bases fitting TRBD1. The CDR3 region has the DNA TGTGCCAGTAGCTTAAAGGGGGCGCAAAATGAGCAGTTCTTC. Translating it yields CASSLKGAQNEQFF.